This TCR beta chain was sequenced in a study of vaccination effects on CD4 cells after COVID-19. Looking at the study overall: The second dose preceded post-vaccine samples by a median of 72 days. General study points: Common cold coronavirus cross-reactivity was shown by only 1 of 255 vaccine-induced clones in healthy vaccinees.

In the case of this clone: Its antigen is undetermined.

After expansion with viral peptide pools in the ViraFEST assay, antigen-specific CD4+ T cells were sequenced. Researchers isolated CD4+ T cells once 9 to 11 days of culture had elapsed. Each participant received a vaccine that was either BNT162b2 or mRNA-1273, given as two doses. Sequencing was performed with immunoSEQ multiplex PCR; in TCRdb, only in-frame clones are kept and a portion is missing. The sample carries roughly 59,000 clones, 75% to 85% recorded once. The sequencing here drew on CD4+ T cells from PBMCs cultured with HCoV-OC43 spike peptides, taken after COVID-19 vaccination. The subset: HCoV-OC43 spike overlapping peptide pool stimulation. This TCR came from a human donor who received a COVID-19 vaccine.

CDR3 protein: CASNWTPGGEQFF. The CDR3 bases are TGTGCCAGCAACTGGACTCCCGGCGGAGAGCAGTTCTTC. The genes are TRBV2 and TRBJ2-1; D is perhaps TRBD2 (5 bases). The germline CDR1 and CDR2 sequences are SNHLY and FYNNEI. Trimming stripped 7 bases from V and 10 bases from J, with 17 bases between. This CDR3 is built from 13 residues.